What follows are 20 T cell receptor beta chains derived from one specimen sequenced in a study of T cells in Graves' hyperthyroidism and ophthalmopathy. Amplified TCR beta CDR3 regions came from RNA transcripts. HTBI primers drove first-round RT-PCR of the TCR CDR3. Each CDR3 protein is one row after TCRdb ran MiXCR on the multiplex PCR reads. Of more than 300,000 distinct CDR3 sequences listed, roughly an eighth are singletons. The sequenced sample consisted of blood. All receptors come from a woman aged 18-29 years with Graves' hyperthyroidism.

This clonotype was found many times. The CDR3 spells CASSLGPSGSGETQYF. CDR3 sequence (DNA): TGCGCCAGCAGCTTGGGTCCTAGCGGCTCCGGTGAGACCCAGTACTTC. This chain joins TRBV5-1 and TRBJ2-5; 7 bases align to TRBD2. Trimming took 0 bases from V and 5 from J; bases not matched to a gene: 10. This CDR3 has 16 residues. Germline assignment: CDR1 SGHRS and CDR2 YFSETQ.

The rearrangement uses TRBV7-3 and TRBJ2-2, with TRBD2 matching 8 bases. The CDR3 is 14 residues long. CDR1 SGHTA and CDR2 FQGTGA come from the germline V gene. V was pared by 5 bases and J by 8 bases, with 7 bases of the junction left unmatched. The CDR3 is CASSLGSGMGELFF. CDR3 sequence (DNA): TGTGCCAGCAGCCTCGGTAGCGGGATGGGGGAGCTGTTTTTT.

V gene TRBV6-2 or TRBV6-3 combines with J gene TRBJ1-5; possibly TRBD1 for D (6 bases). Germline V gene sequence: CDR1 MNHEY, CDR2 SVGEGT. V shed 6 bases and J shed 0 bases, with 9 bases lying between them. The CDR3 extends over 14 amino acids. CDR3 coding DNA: TGTGCCAGCAGCCAGGGGTATAGCAATCAGCCCCAGCATTTT. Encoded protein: CASSQGYSNQPQHF.

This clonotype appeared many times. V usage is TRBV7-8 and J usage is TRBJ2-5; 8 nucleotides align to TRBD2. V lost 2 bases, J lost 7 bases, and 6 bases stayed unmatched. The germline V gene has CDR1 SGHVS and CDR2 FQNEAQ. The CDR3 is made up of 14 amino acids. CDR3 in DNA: TGTGCCAGCAGCTTATCGAGCGGGGGAGGGACCCAGTACTTC. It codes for CASSLSSGGGTQYF.

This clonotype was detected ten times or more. CDR3 residues: CASSPSRASGSFSETQYF. The CDR3 nucleotides are TGTGCCAGCAGCCCGAGTCGGGCTAGCGGGAGTTTTTCCGAGACCCAGTACTTC. This chain connects TRBV7-8 to TRBJ2-5; 10 nucleotides agree with TRBD2. Per the germline V gene, CDR1 is SGHVS and CDR2 is FQNEAQ. Unmatched junction bases numbered 17, after V lost 5 bases and J lost 5 bases. The CDR3 totals 18 residues.

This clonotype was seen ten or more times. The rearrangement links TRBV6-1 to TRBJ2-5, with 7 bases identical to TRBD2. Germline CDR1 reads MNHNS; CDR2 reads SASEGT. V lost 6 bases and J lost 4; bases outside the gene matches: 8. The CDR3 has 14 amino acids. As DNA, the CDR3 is TGTGCCAGCAGCCATAGCGGGCAGGGAGAGACCCAGTACTTC. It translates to CASSHSGQGETQYF.

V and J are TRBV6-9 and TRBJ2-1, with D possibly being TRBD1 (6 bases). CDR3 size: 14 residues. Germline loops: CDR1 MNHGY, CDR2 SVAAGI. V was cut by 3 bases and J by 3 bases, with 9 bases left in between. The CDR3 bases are TGTGCCAGCAGTTACCTGACAGGCTACAATGAGCAGTTCTTC. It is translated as CASSYLTGYNEQFF.

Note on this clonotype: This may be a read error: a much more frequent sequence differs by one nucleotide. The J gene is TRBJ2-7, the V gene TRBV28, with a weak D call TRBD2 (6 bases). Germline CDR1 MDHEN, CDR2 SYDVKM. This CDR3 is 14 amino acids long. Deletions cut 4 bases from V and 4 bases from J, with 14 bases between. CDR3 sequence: CASSSLSEGYEQYF. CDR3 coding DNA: TGTGCCAGCAGTTCGTTGTCGGAGGGGTACGAGCAGTACTTC. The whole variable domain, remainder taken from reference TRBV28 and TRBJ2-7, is DVKVTQSSRYLVKRTGEKVFLECVQDMDHENMFWYRQDPGLGLRLIYFSYDVKMKEKGDIPEGYSVSREKKERFSLILESASTNQTSMYLCASSSLSEGYEQYFGPGTRLTVT.

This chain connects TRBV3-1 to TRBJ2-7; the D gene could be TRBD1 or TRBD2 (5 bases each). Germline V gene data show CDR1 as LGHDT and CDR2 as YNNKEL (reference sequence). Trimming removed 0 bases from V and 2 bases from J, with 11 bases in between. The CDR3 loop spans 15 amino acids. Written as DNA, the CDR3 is TGTGCCAGCAGCCAAGATCGGGACCCCCCCTACGAGCAGTACTTC. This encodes CASSQDRDPPYEQYF.

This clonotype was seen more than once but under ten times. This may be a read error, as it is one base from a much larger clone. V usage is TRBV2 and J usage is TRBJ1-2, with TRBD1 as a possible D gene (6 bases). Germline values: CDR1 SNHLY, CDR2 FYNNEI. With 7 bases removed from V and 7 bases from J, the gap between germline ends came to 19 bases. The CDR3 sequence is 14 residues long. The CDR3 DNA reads TGTGCCAGCACTCTCGGGGGGGCGCGGGGTGGCTACACCTTC. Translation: CASTLGGARGGYTF.

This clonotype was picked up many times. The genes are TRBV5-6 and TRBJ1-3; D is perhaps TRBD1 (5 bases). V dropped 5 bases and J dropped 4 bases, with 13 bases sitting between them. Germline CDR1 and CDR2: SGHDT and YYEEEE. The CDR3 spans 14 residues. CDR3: CASSFGGTGNTIYF. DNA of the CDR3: TGTGCCAGCAGTTTCGGGGGTACCGGAAACACCATATATTTT.

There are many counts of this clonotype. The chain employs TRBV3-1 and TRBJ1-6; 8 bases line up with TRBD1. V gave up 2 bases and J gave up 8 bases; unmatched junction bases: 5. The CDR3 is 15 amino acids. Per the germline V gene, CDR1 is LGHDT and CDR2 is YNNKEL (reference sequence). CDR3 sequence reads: CASSQRTGYDSPLHF. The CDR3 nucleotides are TGTGCCAGCAGCCAAAGGACAGGGTATGATTCACCCCTCCACTTT.

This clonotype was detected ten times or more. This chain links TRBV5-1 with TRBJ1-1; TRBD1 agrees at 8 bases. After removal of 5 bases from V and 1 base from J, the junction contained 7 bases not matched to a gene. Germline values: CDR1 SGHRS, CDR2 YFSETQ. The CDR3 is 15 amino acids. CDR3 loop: CASRPRQGANTEAFF. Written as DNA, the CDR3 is TGCGCCAGCAGGCCGCGGCAGGGGGCGAACACTGAAGCTTTCTTT. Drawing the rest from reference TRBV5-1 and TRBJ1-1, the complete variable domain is KAGVTQTPRYLIKTRGQQVTLSCSPISGHRSVSWYQQTPGQGLQFLFEYFSETQRNKGNFPGRFSGRQFSNSRSEMNVSTLELGDSALYLCASRPRQGANTEAFFGQGTRLTVV.

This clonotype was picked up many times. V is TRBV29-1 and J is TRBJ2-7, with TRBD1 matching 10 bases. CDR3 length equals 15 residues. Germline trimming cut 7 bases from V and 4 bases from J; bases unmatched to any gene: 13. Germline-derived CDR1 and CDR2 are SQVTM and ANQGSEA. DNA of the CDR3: TGCAGCGCGAATCTTGGCGGGACAGGGGTTTACGAGCAGTACTTC. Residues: CSANLGGTGVYEQYF.

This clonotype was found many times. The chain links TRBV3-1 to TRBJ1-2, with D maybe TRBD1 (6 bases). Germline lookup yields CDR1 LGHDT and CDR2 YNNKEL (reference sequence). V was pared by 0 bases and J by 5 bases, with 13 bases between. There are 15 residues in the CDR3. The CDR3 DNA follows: TGTGCCAGCAGCCAAGATAACCCAGGGGATTATGGCTACACCTTC. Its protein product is CASSQDNPGDYGYTF.

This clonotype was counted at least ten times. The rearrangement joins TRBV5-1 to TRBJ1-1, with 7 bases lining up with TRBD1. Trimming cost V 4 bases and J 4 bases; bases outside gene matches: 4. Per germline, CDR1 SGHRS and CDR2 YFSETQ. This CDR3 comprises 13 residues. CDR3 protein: CASSTSGGTEAFF. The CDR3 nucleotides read TGCGCCAGCAGCACTTCAGGGGGCACTGAAGCTTTCTTT.

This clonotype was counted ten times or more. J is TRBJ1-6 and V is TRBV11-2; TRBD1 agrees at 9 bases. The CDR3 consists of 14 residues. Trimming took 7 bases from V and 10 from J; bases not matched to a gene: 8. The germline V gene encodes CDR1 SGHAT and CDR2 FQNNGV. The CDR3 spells CASNSVGQGSPLHF. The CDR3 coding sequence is TGTGCCAGCAACTCAGTGGGACAGGGATCACCCCTCCACTTT.

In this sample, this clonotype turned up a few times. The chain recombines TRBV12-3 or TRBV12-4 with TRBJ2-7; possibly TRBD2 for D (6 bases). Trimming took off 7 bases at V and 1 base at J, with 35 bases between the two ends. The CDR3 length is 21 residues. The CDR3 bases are TGTGCCAGCACTCGGAGGCGGCGGGGCAGGGACTCGATTCTACAATCCTACGAGCAGTACTTC. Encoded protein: CASTRRRRGRDSILQSYEQYF.

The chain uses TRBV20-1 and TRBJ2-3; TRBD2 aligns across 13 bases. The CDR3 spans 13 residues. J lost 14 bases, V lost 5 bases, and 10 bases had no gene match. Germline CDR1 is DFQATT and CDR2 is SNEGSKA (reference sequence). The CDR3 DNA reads TGCAGTGCTCGAATGGGACTAGCGGGGTGGGGGTATTTT. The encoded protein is CSARMGLAGWGYF.

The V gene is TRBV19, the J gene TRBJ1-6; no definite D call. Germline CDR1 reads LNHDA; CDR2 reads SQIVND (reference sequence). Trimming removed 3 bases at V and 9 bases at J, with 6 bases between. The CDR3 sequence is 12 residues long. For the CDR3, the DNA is TGTGCCAGTAGTATTAATGGTTCACCCCTCCACTTT. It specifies CASSINGSPLHF.